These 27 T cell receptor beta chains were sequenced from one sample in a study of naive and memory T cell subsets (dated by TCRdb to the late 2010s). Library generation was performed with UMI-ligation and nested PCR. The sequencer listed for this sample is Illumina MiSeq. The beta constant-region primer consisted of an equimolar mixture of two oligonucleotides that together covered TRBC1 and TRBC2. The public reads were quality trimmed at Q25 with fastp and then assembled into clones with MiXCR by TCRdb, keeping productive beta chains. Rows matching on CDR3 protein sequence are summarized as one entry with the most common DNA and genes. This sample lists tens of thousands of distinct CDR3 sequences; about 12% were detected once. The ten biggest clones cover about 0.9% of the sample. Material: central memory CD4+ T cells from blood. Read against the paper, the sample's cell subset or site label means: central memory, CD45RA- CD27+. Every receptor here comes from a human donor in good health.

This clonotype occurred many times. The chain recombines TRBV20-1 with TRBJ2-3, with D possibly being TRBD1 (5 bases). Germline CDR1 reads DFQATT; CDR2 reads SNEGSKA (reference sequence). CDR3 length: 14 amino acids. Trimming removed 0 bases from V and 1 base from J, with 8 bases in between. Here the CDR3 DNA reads TGCAGTGCTAGAGATCCGACAGGCACAGATACGCAGTATTTT. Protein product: CSARDPTGTDTQYF.

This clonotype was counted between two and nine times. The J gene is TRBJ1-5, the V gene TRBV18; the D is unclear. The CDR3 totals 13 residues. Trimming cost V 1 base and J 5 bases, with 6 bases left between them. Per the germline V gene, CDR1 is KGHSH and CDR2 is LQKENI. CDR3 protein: CASSPRGDQPQHF. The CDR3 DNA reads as TGTGCCAGCTCACCACGGGGAGATCAGCCCCAGCATTTT.

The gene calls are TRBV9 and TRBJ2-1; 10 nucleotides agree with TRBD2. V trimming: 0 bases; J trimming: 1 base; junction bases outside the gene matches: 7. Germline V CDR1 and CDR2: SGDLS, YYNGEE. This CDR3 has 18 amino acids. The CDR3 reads CASSVAASGSPSYNEQFF. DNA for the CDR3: TGTGCCAGCAGCGTAGCGGCTAGCGGGAGTCCTTCCTACAATGAGCAGTTCTTC.

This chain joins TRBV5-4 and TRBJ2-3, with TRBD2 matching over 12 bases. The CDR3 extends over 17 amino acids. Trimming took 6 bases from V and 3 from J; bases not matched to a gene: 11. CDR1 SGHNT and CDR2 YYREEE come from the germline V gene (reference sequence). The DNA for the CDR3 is TGTGCCAGCAACAAAAATCGGCTAGCGGGAGGGACAGATACGCAGTATTTT. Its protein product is CASNKNRLAGGTDTQYF.

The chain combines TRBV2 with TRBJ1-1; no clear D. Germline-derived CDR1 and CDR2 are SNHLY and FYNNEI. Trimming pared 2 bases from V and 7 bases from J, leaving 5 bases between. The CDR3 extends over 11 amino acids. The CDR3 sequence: CASSEYSEAFF. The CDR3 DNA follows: TGTGCCAGCAGTGAATACAGTGAAGCTTTCTTT.

DNA for the CDR3: TGTGCCAGCAGCCCTGCCGGGCTGGAAGAGACCCAGTACTTC. It codes for CASSPAGLEETQYF. The chain is built from TRBV7-6 and TRBJ2-5; no clear D gene. Looked up from germline, CDR1 is SGHVS and CDR2 is FNYEAQ. The CDR3 totals 14 residues. The V and J ends lost 5 bases and 3 bases respectively, with 13 bases between them.

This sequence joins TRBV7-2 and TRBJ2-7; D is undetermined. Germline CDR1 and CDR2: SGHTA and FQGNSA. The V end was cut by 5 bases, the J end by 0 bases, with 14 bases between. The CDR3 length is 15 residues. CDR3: CASSPLPGSSYEQYF. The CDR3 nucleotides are TGTGCCAGCAGCCCCCTGCCGGGTAGCTCCTACGAGCAGTACTTC.

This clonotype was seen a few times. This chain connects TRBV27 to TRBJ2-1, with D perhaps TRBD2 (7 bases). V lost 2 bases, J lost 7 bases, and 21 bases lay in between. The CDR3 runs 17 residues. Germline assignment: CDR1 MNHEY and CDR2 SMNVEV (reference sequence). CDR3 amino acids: CASSLRPGEGGRNEQFF. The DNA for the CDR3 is TGTGCCAGCAGTTTAAGGCCAGGGGAGGGAGGGAGGAATGAGCAGTTCTTC.

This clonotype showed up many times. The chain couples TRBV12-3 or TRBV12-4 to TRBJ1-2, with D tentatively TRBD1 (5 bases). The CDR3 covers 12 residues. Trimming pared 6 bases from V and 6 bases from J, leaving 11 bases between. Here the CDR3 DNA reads TGTGCCAGCAGGGGACGAGGGGATGGCTACACCTTC. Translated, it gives CASRGRGDGYTF.

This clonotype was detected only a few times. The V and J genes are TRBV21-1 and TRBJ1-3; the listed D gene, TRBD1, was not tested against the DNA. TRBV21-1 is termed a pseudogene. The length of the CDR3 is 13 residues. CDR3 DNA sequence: TGTGCCAGCAGTGAACAGGGGGCTAACACCATATATTTT. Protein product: CASSEQGANTIYF.

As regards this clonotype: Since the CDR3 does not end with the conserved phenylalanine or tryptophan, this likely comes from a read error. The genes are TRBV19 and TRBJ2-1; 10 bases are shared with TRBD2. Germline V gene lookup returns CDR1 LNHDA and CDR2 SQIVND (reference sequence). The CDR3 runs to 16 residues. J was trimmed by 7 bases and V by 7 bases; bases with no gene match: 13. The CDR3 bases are TGTGCCAGTACCCCCGGATCTAGCGGGAGTGGGAATGAGCAGTTCCTC. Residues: CASTPGSSGSGNEQFL.

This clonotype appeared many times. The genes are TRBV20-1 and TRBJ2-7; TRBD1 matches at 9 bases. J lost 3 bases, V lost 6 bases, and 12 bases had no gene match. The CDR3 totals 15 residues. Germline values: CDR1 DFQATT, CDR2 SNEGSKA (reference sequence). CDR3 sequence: CSAADLQGASYEQYF. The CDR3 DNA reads TGCAGTGCCGCAGACCTACAGGGGGCAAGCTACGAGCAGTACTTC.

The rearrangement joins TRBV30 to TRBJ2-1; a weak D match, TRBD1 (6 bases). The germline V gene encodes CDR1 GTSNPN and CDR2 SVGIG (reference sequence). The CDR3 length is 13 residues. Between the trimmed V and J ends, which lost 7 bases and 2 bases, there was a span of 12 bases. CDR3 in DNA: TGTGCCTACGGGGCAGGGGCCTACAATGAGCAGTTCTTC. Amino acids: CAYGAGAYNEQFF. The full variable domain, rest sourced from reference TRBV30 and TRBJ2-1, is SQTIHQWPATLVQPVGSPLSLECTVEGTSNPNLYWYRQAAGRGLQLLFYSVGIGQISSEVPQNLSASRPQDRQFILSSKKLLLSDSGFYLCAYGAGAYNEQFFGPGTRLTVL.

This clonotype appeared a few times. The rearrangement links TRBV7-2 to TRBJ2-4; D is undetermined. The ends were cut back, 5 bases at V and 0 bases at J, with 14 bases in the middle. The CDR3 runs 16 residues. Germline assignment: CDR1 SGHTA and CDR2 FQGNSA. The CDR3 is CASSLMGSVAKNIQYF. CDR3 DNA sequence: TGTGCCAGCAGCCTAATGGGGTCTGTAGCCAAAAACATTCAGTACTTC.

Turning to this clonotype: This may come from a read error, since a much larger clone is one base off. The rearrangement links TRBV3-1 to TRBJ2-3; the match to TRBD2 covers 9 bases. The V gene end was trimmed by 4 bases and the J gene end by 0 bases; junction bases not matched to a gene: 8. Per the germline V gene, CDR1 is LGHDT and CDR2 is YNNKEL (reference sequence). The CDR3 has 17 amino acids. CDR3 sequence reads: CASSPRVSGGSTDTQYF. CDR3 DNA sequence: TGTGCCAGCAGCCCAAGAGTTAGCGGGGGTAGCACAGATACGCAGTATTTT.

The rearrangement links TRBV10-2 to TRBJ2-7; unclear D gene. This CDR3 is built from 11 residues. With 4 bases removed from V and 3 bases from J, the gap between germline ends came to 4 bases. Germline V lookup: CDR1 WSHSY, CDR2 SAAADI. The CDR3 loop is CASSGNYEQYF. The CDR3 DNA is TGCGCCAGCAGTGGAAACTACGAGCAGTACTTC.

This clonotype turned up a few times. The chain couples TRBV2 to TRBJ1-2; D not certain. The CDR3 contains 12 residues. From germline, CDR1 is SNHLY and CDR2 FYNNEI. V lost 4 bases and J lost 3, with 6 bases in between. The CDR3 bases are TGTGCCAGCAGTGTGGGTTACTATGGCTACACCTTC. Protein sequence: CASSVGYYGYTF.

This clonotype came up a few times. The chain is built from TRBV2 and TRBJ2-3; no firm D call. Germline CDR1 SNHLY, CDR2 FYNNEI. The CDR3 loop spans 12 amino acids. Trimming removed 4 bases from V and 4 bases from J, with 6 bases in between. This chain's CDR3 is CASSARPDTQYF. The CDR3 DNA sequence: TGTGCCAGCAGTGCCAGGCCAGATACGCAGTATTTT.

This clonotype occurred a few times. The CDR3 DNA reads TGTGCCAGCAGTCTCAGGGGACAGAACACAGATACGCAGTATTTT. As protein: CASSLRGQNTDTQYF. The chain combines TRBV12-3 or TRBV12-4 with TRBJ2-3, with 7 nucleotides matching TRBD1. J gave up 2 bases and V 5 bases, and 7 bases lay outside the gene matches. This CDR3 comprises 15 residues.

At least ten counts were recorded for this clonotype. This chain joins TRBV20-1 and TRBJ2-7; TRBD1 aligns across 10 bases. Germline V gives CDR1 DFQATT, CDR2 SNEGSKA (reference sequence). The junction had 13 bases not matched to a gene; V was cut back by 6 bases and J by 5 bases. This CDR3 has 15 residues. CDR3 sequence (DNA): TGCAGTGCGCCGAACCCGGGACAGGGGTCTCACGAGCAGTACTTC. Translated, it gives CSAPNPGQGSHEQYF.

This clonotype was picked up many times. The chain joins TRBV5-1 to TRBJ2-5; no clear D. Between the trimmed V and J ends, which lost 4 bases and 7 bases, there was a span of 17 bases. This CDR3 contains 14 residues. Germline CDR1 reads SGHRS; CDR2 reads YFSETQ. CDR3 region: CASSPDSEGRTQYF. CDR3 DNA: TGCGCCAGCAGCCCCGATTCAGAAGGTCGGACCCAGTACTTC.

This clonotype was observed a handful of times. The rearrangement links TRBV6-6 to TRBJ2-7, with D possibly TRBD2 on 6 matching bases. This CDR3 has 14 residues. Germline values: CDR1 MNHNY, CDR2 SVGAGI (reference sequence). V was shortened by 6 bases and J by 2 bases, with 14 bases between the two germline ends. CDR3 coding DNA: TGTGCCAGCAGGAGGGAGGAACCACCCTACGAGCAGTACTTC. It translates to CASRREEPPYEQYF.

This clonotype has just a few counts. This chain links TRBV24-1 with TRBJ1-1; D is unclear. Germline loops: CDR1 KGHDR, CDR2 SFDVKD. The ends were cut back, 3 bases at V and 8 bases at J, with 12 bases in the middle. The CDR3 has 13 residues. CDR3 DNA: TGTGCCACCAGTGATGCGGGAGGGAGGGAAGCTTTCTTT. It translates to CATSDAGGREAFF.

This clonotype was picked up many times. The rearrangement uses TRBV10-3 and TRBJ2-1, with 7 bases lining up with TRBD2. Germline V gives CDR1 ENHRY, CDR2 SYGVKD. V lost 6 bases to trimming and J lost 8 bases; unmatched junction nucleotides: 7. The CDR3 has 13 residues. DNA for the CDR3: TGTGCCATCAGGGCGGGAGTGGAGGATGAGCAGTTCTTC. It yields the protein CAIRAGVEDEQFF.

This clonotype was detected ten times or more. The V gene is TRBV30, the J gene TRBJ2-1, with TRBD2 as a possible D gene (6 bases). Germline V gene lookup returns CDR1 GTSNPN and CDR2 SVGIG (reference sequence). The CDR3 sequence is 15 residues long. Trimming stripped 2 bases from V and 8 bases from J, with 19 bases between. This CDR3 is CAWSLLEGQQDEQFF. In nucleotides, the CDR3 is TGTGCCTGGAGTCTTTTGGAGGGCCAGCAGGATGAGCAGTTCTTC.

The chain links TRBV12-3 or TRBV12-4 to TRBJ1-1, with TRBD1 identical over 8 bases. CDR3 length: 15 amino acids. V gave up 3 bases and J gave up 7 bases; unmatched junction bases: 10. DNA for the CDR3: TGTGCCAGCAGTTTTGGGTCAGGGGGCTCAAGTGAAGCTTTCTTT. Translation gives CASSFGSGGSSEAFF.

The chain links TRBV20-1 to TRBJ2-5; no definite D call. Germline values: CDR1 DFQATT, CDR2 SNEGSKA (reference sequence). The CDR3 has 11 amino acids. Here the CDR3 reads CSAWWEETQYF. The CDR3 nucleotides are TGCAGCGCCTGGTGGGAAGAGACCCAGTACTTC.